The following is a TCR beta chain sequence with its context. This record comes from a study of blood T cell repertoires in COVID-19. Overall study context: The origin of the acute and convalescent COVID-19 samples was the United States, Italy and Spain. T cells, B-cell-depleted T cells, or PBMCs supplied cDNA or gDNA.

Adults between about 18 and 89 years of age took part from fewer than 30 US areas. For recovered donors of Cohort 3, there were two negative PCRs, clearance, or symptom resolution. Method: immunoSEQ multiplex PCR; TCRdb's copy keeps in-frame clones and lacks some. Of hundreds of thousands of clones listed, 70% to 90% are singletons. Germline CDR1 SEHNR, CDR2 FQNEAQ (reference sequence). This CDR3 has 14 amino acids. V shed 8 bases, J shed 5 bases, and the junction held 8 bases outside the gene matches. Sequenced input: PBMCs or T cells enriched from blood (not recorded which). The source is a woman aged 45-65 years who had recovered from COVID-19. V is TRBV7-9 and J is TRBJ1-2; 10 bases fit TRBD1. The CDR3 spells CASGPGTGAYGYTF. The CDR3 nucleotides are TGTGCCAGCGGTCCCGGGACAGGGGCTTATGGCTACACCTTC.